Each of the 22 T cell receptor beta chains below was sequenced from the same sample in a study of regulatory T cells in long-lasting Graves disease. As to time point: newly diagnosed GD, antithyroid drugs for less than 3 months. The authors made the TCR library using RNA they extracted from PBMCs. Construction of TCR beta libraries relied on iRepertoire HTBI primers and on Arm-PCR targeting CDR3 regions. TCRdb passed the multiplex PCR reads through MiXCR, listing each CDR3 protein once. This sample carries about 460,000 distinct CDR3 sequences, less than 15% of them seen once, and the ten largest clones take under 20%. These data also formed part of another study, on T cells in Graves' hyperthyroidism and ophthalmopathy.

The sequencing here drew on peripheral blood mononuclear cells (PBMCs), taken at new diagnosis, from a patient treated with antithyroid drugs. The receptors here all came from a woman between 50 and 59 years old with Graves disease.

This clonotype was counted at least ten times. The V gene is TRBV7-2, the J gene TRBJ2-3, with D possibly matching TRBD2 (6 bases). CDR1 is SGHTA, CDR2 FQGNSA, per germline. CDR3 length equals 16 residues. Between the trimmed V and J ends, which lost 3 bases and 2 bases, there was a span of 15 bases. The CDR3 DNA sequence: TGTGCCAGCAGCTTGGCAGGGACTTTCCTCACAGATACGCAGTATTTT. Its translation is CASSLAGTFLTDTQYF.

As to this clonotype: A much more abundant neighbour one base away suggests this may be a read error. J is TRBJ2-1 and V is TRBV30; 9 bases line up with TRBD2. The J call may not be correct, given that the DNA end is closer to TRBJ2-7. Germline V gene data show CDR1 as GTSNPN and CDR2 as SVGIG (reference sequence). The CDR3 contains 14 residues. CDR3 in amino acids: CAWSRTSAHNEQYF. In nucleotides, the CDR3 is TGTGCCTGGTCTCGGACTAGCGCCCACAATGAGCAGTACTTC.

This clonotype was seen at least ten times. The chain uses TRBV11-2 and TRBJ2-5; possible D gene TRBD1, 6 bases. The CDR3 length is 15 residues. Germline V CDR1 and CDR2: SGHAT, FQNNGV. The germline V and J ends were trimmed by 1 base and 1 base, with 10 bases remaining between them. The CDR3 loop reads CASSLVGHPQETQYF. CDR3 DNA sequence: TGTGCCAGCAGCTTAGTGGGACACCCCCAAGAGACCCAGTACTTC.

The gene calls are TRBV5-1 and TRBJ2-7, with no clear D. CDR3 length: 15 residues. Per the germline V gene, CDR1 is SGHRS and CDR2 is YFSETQ. V was pared by 3 bases and J by 4 bases, with 17 bases between. In DNA, the CDR3 is TGCGCCAGCAGCTCACCGGCAGTAGGCCGGTACGAGCAGTACTTC. It codes for CASSSPAVGRYEQYF.

This clonotype was recorded many times. This chain connects TRBV27 to TRBJ1-1; TRBD1 is a possible D gene (6 bases). Germline V CDR1 and CDR2: MNHEY, SMNVEV (reference sequence). V was trimmed by 4 bases and J by 0 bases, leaving 12 bases between them. This CDR3 contains 15 residues. CDR3 protein: CASSSTGFMNTEAFF. The CDR3 DNA reads TGTGCCAGCAGTTCGACAGGCTTCATGAACACTGAAGCTTTCTTT.

A note on this clonotype: This may come from a read error, since a much larger clone is one base off. The chain joins TRBV10-2 to TRBJ2-3, with TRBD1 identical over 7 bases. The germline CDR1 and CDR2 sequences are WSHSY and SAAADI. This CDR3 region has 16 residues. The CDR3: CAGSPGQDIYADTQYF. CDR3 DNA: TGCGCCGGCAGTCCCGGACAGGACATTTACGCAGATACGCAGTATTTT.

In its sample, this clonotype was seen a few times. The V call is TRBV9, the J call TRBJ1-4; 8 bases are shared with TRBD1. The CDR3 runs 16 residues. From germline, CDR1 is SGDLS and CDR2 YYNGEE. V lost 3 bases, J lost 7 bases, and 11 bases stayed unmatched. As DNA, the CDR3 is TGTGCCAGCAGCGGGGGACAGGTTTCTCCTTTTGAAAAACTGTTTTTT. Protein product: CASSGGQVSPFEKLFF.

The V and J genes are TRBV6-2 or TRBV6-3 and TRBJ2-7, with no clear D. Germline assignment: CDR1 MNHEY and CDR2 SVGEGT. This CDR3 region has 14 residues. Trimming cost V 6 bases and J 3 bases, with 15 bases left between them. DNA for the CDR3: TGTGCCAGCAGAATGCAGGCTCTCAGCTACGAGCAGTACTTC. Its protein product is CASRMQALSYEQYF.

V is TRBV2 and J is TRBJ1-5, with D maybe TRBD1 (6 bases). This CDR3 comprises 15 residues. CDR1 and CDR2 (germline): SNHLY, FYNNEI. Between the trimmed V and J ends, which lost 5 bases and 2 bases, there was a span of 13 bases. This CDR3 is CASSSQTGGNQPQHF. The CDR3 DNA is TGTGCCAGCAGTTCCCAGACAGGAGGCAATCAGCCCCAGCATTTT.

This sequence joins TRBV9 and TRBJ1-1; D not certain. Germline V lookup: CDR1 SGDLS, CDR2 YYNGEE. With 2 bases removed from V and 3 bases from J, the gap between germline ends came to 14 bases. The CDR3 length is 15 residues. Here the CDR3 reads CASSVNWRYDTEAFF. DNA for the CDR3: TGTGCCAGCAGCGTTAACTGGCGGTACGACACTGAAGCTTTCTTT. The full variable domain, its missing parts supplied by reference TRBV9 and TRBJ1-1, is DSGVTQTPKHLITATGQRVTLRCSPRSGDLSVYWYQQSLDQGLQFLIQYYNGEERAKGNILERFSAQQFPDLHSELNLSSLELGDSALYFCASSVNWRYDTEAFFGQGTRLTVV.

This clonotype was recorded many times. The V call is TRBV7-8, the J call TRBJ2-1; D is unresolved. In germline, CDR1 is SGHVS, CDR2 FQNEAQ. The CDR3 length is 16 residues. Trimming left V 4 bases short and J 0 bases short, with 13 bases between. CDR3 loop: CASSSPDMTSYNEQFF. The CDR3 coding sequence is TGTGCCAGCAGCTCCCCCGACATGACCTCCTACAATGAGCAGTTCTTC.

In regard to this clonotype: A much larger clone sits a single nucleotide away, making a read error possible. This rearrangement joins TRBV12-3 or TRBV12-4 to TRBJ1-5; 7 bases align to TRBD1. The CDR3 extends over 15 amino acids. Unmatched junction bases numbered 15, after V lost 10 bases and J lost 6 bases. The CDR3 here is CANSTTDRDSQPQHF. In DNA, the CDR3 is TGTGCCAACAGCACTACAGACAGGGACAGTCAGCCCCAGCATTTT.

This clonotype came up many times. J is TRBJ1-1 and V is TRBV5-1; a weak D match, TRBD1 (5 bases). The germline V gene encodes CDR1 SGHRS and CDR2 YFSETQ. V was cut by 4 bases and J by 1 base, with 17 bases left in between. The CDR3 is made up of 16 amino acids. CDR3 DNA sequence: TGCGCCAGCAGCCCCCGTCCCGGGGGGGAGAACACTGAAGCTTTCTTT. Translated, it gives CASSPRPGGENTEAFF. Complete variable domain (other parts from reference TRBV5-1 and TRBJ1-1): KAGVTQTPRYLIKTRGQQVTLSCSPISGHRSVSWYQQTPGQGLQFLFEYFSETQRNKGNFPGRFSGRQFSNSRSEMNVSTLELGDSALYLCASSPRPGGENTEAFFGQGTRLTVV.

This clonotype has more than one count but fewer than ten. The chain couples TRBV6-1 to TRBJ2-1; 10 bases match TRBD2. Trimming took 7 bases from V and 0 from J; bases not matched to a gene: 3. This CDR3 is 15 amino acids long. Germline CDR1 is MNHNS and CDR2 is SASEGT. The CDR3 nucleotides are TGTGCCAGCACCTCTAGCGGGGGCTCCTACAATGAGCAGTTCTTC. It codes for CASTSSGGSYNEQFF.

About this clonotype itself: A much larger clone is a single base away; this may be a read error. The J gene is TRBJ2-1, the V gene TRBV11-3; no clear D gene. The CDR3 spans 11 residues. Germline CDR1 is SGHNT and CDR2 is YENEEA. The CDR3 loop reads CASGLDRVLFF. DNA of the CDR3: TGTGCCAGCGGCTTAGATAGGGTTCTGTTCTTC.

This clonotype was seen more than once but under ten times. CDR3 DNA sequence: TGTGCCAGTAGCCCACAGGGGGGGGACTACAATGAGCAGTTCTTC. Protein sequence: CASSPQGGDYNEQFF. V usage is TRBV19 and J usage is TRBJ2-1; D may be TRBD1 (8 bases). CDR1 and CDR2 from the germline V gene are LNHDA and SQIVND (reference sequence). Trimming cost V 6 bases and J 3 bases, with 15 bases left between them. CDR3 length: 15 residues.

Regarding this clonotype: A much more abundant neighbour one base away suggests this may be a read error. The chain couples TRBV11-2 to TRBJ2-7, with a possible D match to TRBD2 (5 bases). With the DNA end fitting TRBJ2-1 better, the J assignment may be wrong. This CDR3 region has 13 residues. The germline gives CDR1 SGHAT, CDR2 FQNNGV. The DNA of the CDR3 is TGTGCCAGCAGCTTAGTCCTACGGAGGGAGCAGTTCTTC. It translates to CASSLVLRREQFF.

This clonotype has a count of ten or more. This CDR3 is CASSLDRVPQYF. The CDR3 nucleotides read TGTGCCAGCAGCTTAGACAGGGTCCCGCAGTATTTT. This chain joins TRBV11-3 and TRBJ2-3; possible D gene TRBD1, 5 bases. The CDR3 extends over 12 amino acids. The germline gives CDR1 SGHNT, CDR2 YENEEA. The V end lost 0 bases, the J end lost 10 bases, and 8 bases lay between the germline ends.

This clonotype occurred many times. This chain connects TRBV6-2 or TRBV6-3 to TRBJ2-3; a possible D gene is TRBD2 (5 bases). Germline CDR1 MNHEY, CDR2 SVGEGT. The CDR3 covers 14 residues. V lost 2 bases and J 2 bases, leaving 8 bases between the germline ends. CDR3 sequence (DNA): TGTGCCAGCAGTTACCGGGGAACCACAGATACGCAGTATTTT. It specifies CASSYRGTTDTQYF.

This clonotype was recorded many times. The chain recombines TRBV6-1 with TRBJ2-3; 11 positions agree with TRBD2. V lost 5 bases and J lost 3; bases outside the gene matches: 4. The length of the CDR3 is 15 residues. Germline V gene data show CDR1 as MNHNS and CDR2 as SASEGT. The CDR3 DNA reads TGTGCCAGCAGTCCACTAGCGGGAGAGACAGATACGCAGTATTTT. This codes for CASSPLAGETDTQYF.

This clonotype has ten or more counts. The J gene is TRBJ1-1, the V gene TRBV24-1; unclear D gene. This CDR3 is built from 17 residues. V gave up 3 bases and J gave up 1 base, with 17 bases separating them. Germline V gene lookup returns CDR1 KGHDR and CDR2 SFDVKD. CDR3 sequence reads: CATSDPLRQNANTEAFF. The CDR3, as DNA: TGTGCCACCAGTGATCCCTTAAGGCAGAACGCGAACACTGAAGCTTTCTTT.

Notes on this clonotype: Just one base apart from a much larger clone, this may be a read error. The chain employs TRBV12-3 or TRBV12-4 and TRBJ1-5; 9 bases are a match to TRBD1. The length of the CDR3 is 15 residues. V shed 5 bases and J 1 base; nucleotides not matched to a gene: 3. The CDR3 region is CASSVTGGSNQPQHF. In DNA form, the CDR3 reads TGTGCCAGCAGTGTGACAGGGGGAAGCAATCAGCCCCAGCATTTT.